The 31 T cell receptor beta chains reported below all come from one sample, sequenced in a study of T cell responses to AZD1222 COVID-19 vaccine. Assay used: immunoSEQ multiplex PCR; TCRdb lists only in-frame clones, some missing. The sample includes roughly 120,000 clones, over 75% of them seen just once. The sample here was peripheral blood, taken on day 0 of AZD1222 vaccination. These receptors all come from an adult in good health.

The chain recombines TRBV12-3 or TRBV12-4 with TRBJ1-3; unclear D gene. Trimming shortened V by 8 bases and J by 3 bases, and 8 bases separated the two germline ends. The CDR3 length is 12 residues. The CDR3 region is CASERYGNTIYF. For the CDR3, the DNA is TGTGCCAGCGAACGGTATGGAAACACCATATATTTT.

The genes are TRBV7-2 and TRBJ1-4; maybe TRBD1 (5 bases). CDR1 and CDR2 (germline): SGHTA, FQGNSA. This CDR3 comprises 16 residues. V shed 6 bases and J shed 4 bases, with 18 bases lying between them. CDR3 DNA: TGTGCCAGCAGTCGACCCTTGGCAGGGAGTAATGAAAAACTGTTTTTT. Its protein is CASSRPLAGSNEKLFF. Complete variable domain (other parts from reference TRBV7-2 and TRBJ1-4): GAGVSQSPSNKVTEKGKDVELRCDPISGHTALYWYRQSLGQGLEFLIYFQGNSAPDKSGLPSDRFSAERTGGSVSTLTIQRTQQEDSAVYLCASSRPLAGSNEKLFFGSGTQLSVL.

In DNA, the CDR3 is TGCAGTGCCCGAGAGGAGACCCAGTACTTC. Translated, it gives CSAREETQYF. The V gene is TRBV20-1, the J gene TRBJ2-5; no firm D call. Trimming left V 6 bases short and J 5 bases short, with 7 bases between. Germline V gene sequence: CDR1 DFQATT, CDR2 SNEGSKA (reference sequence). The CDR3 length is 10 residues.

The J gene is TRBJ1-6, the V gene TRBV3-1 (or the pseudogene TRBV3-2); no clear D. V lost 1 base, J lost 4 bases, and 5 bases lay in between. Germline CDR1 LGHDT, CDR2 YNNKEL (reference sequence). The CDR3 length is 14 residues. CDR3: CASSQGGYNSPLHF. Here the CDR3 DNA reads TGTGCCAGCAGCCAAGGGGGATATAATTCACCCCTCCACTTT.

This clone was counted only a few times. The rearrangement links TRBV29-1 to TRBJ2-7, with D tentatively TRBD2 (5 bases). V dropped 0 bases and J dropped 2 bases, with 14 bases sitting between them. This CDR3 is 15 amino acids long. Germline V gene sequence: CDR1 SQVTM, CDR2 ANQGSEA. CDR3 sequence: CSVEDHGVGTYEQYF. CDR3 sequence (DNA): TGCAGCGTTGAAGATCACGGGGTTGGCACCTACGAGCAGTACTTC.

This rearrangement joins TRBV28 to TRBJ2-2; D is tentatively TRBD1 or TRBD2 (5 bases each). This CDR3 spans 14 amino acids. V was shortened by 5 bases and J by 1 base, with 8 bases between the two germline ends. Germline CDR1 MDHEN, CDR2 SYDVKM. The CDR3 nucleotides are TGTGCCAGCAGTACAGGACTGAACACCGGGGAGCTGTTTTTT. Translated, it gives CASSTGLNTGELFF.

This clone was seen once. The V call is TRBV7-3, the J call TRBJ2-1; TRBD2 matches 12 bases. Germline CDR1 reads SGHTA; CDR2 reads FQGTGA. The trim removed 5 bases at V and 7 bases at J, leaving 9 bases unmatched. This CDR3 is 16 amino acids long. This CDR3 reads CASSRLLAGGPNEQFF. CDR3 bases: TGTGCCAGCAGCCGACTTCTAGCGGGAGGGCCAAATGAGCAGTTCTTC.

For this clone: At one boundary the junction diverges from the germline segment, which might be a read error. This chain joins TRBV5-4 and TRBJ1-6, with D unresolved. There are 11 residues in the CDR3. CDR1 is SGHNT, CDR2 YYREEE, per germline (reference sequence). The CDR3 DNA sequence: TGTGCCAGCGGCTTGGATTCACCCCTCCACTTT. Its protein product is CASGLDSPLHF.

This rearrangement joins TRBV28 to TRBJ1-5; D remains unclear. The CDR3 length is 13 residues. Deletions cut 8 bases from V and 4 bases from J, with 12 bases between. From germline, CDR1 is MDHEN and CDR2 SYDVKM. The DNA for the CDR3 is TGTGCCAGCTGGAGCGGGTCTAATCAGCCCCAGCATTTT. This gives the protein CASWSGSNQPQHF.

This clone has only a few counts. V gene TRBV5-1 combines with J gene TRBJ1-2; possibly TRBD1 for D (5 bases). V lost 4 bases, J lost 0 bases, and 16 bases lay in between. The CDR3 has 16 amino acids. Germline assignment: CDR1 SGHRS and CDR2 YFSETQ. The CDR3: CASSLSPTESNYGYTF. In DNA, the CDR3 is TGCGCCAGCAGCCTTTCCCCGACAGAGTCTAACTATGGCTACACCTTC.

This chain connects TRBV10-3 to TRBJ2-7, with a tentative D call TRBD2 (5 bases). With 0 bases removed from V and 6 bases from J, the gap between germline ends came to 6 bases. Germline V CDR1 and CDR2: ENHRY, SYGVKD. CDR3 length equals 12 residues. The CDR3 spells CAISESEGEQYF. The CDR3 region has the DNA TGTGCCATCAGTGAGTCCGAGGGCGAGCAGTACTTC.

The chain combines TRBV25-1 with TRBJ2-5; 10 bases map to TRBD1. Losses at the gene ends were 1 base for V and 5 bases for J; bases not matched to a gene: 7. The germline gives CDR1 MGHDK, CDR2 SYGVNS. This CDR3 has 16 amino acids. CDR3 loop: CASSELGTGELETQYF. The CDR3 DNA sequence: TGTGCCAGCAGTGAATTGGGGACAGGGGAATTGGAGACCCAGTACTTC.

The chain couples TRBV5-1 to TRBJ2-5, with 8 bases aligning to TRBD2. J lost 5 bases, V lost 0 bases, and 6 bases had no gene match. Germline loops: CDR1 SGHRS, CDR2 YFSETQ. The CDR3 extends over 15 amino acids. CDR3 sequence reads: CASSLASGSRETQYF. As DNA, the CDR3 is TGCGCCAGCAGCTTGGCCAGCGGGAGCCGGGAGACCCAGTACTTC.

This rearrangement joins TRBV29-1 to TRBJ1-2, with TRBD1 identical over 7 bases. The germline CDR1 and CDR2 sequences are SQVTM and ANQGSEA. The CDR3 has 15 residues. The V segment lost 3 bases and the J segment 7 bases; nucleotides outside the gene matches: 14. CDR3 sequence: CSVELRGRELAGYTF. CDR3 coding DNA: TGCAGCGTTGAGTTGAGGGGGCGCGAGTTAGCTGGCTACACCTTC.

This clone was detected only a few times. The V gene is TRBV29-1, the J gene TRBJ2-2; no firm D call. Between the trimmed V and J ends, which lost 0 bases and 6 bases, there was a span of 17 bases. The CDR3 contains 16 residues. Germline V gene sequence: CDR1 SQVTM, CDR2 ANQGSEA. CDR3 region: CSVEDSGHLDPGELFF. Here the CDR3 DNA reads TGCAGCGTTGAAGATAGTGGGCATTTGGACCCCGGGGAGCTGTTTTTT.

The chain couples TRBV9 to TRBJ2-2, with unresolved D. The CDR3 extends over 12 amino acids. Trimming took off 0 bases at V and 6 bases at J, with 3 bases between the two ends. Germline V gene lookup returns CDR1 SGDLS and CDR2 YYNGEE. The CDR3, as DNA: TGTGCCAGCAGCGTAGTATCCGGGGAGCTGTTTTTT. Translation: CASSVVSGELFF. The variable domain in full, with the rest retrieved from reference TRBV9 and TRBJ2-2, is DSGVTQTPKHLITATGQRVTLRCSPRSGDLSVYWYQQSLDQGLQFLIQYYNGEERAKGNILERFSAQQFPDLHSELNLSSLELGDSALYFCASSVVSGELFFGEGSRLTVL.

This chain links TRBV24-1 with TRBJ1-4; TRBD1 matches 10 bases. V gave up 4 bases and J gave up 6 bases; unmatched junction bases: 4. Germline V gives CDR1 KGHDR, CDR2 SFDVKD. The CDR3 has 15 residues. The CDR3 DNA reads as TGTGCCACCAGTGACACCGGGACAGGGGATGAAAAACTGTTTTTT. Its protein is CATSDTGTGDEKLFF.

This chain connects TRBV6-1 to TRBJ2-3; 12 bases map to TRBD2. The CDR3 is 16 residues long. Germline V lookup: CDR1 MNHNS, CDR2 SASEGT. Germline trimming cut 4 bases from V and 2 bases from J; bases unmatched to any gene: 4. CDR3 protein: CASSGWTSGNTDTQYF. As DNA, the CDR3 is TGTGCCAGCAGTGGTTGGACTAGCGGGAACACAGATACGCAGTATTTT.

This chain connects TRBV19 to TRBJ1-6; D ambiguous. The germline V gene encodes CDR1 LNHDA and CDR2 SQIVND (reference sequence). Trimming pared 5 bases from V and 10 bases from J, leaving 18 bases between. The CDR3 is 15 amino acids. In DNA form, the CDR3 reads TGTGCCAGTAGTGCCCTTTCGCTAATGGAATCACCCCTCCACTTT. Its translation: CASSALSLMESPLHF.

The rearrangement uses TRBV12-3 or TRBV12-4 and TRBJ2-2, with D uncertain. The CDR3 is 12 residues long. The V and J ends lost 7 bases and 4 bases respectively, with 7 bases between them. In DNA, the CDR3 is TGTGCCAGCACTCCTTCCACCGGGGAGCTGTTTTTT. It specifies CASTPSTGELFF.

The chain combines TRBV7-3 with TRBJ2-3; D not certain. Germline lookup yields CDR1 SGHTA and CDR2 FQGTGA. V lost 5 bases, J lost 6 bases, and 12 bases lay in between. The CDR3 extends over 13 amino acids. CDR3 sequence: CASSPRLRDTQYF. The CDR3 nucleotides are TGTGCCAGCAGCCCCAGACTGCGCGATACGCAGTATTTT. Filled out from reference TRBV7-3 and TRBJ2-3, the complete variable domain reads GAGVSQTPSNKVTEKGKYVELRCDPISGHTALYWYRQSLGQGPEFLIYFQGTGAADDSGLPNDRFFAVRPEGSVSTLKIQRTERGDSAVYLCASSPRLRDTQYFGPGTRLTVL.

The chain recombines TRBV27 with TRBJ2-7; D might be TRBD1 (5 bases). The CDR3 extends over 14 amino acids. CDR1 and CDR2 (germline): MNHEY, SMNVEV (reference sequence). V lost 7 bases and J 2 bases, leaving 15 bases between the germline ends. The CDR3, as DNA: TGTGCCAGCATCCCCCCGGACAAGCCCTACGAGCAGTACTTC. As protein: CASIPPDKPYEQYF.

This chain uses TRBV6-5 with TRBJ1-1; D perhaps matches TRBD1 (6 bases). The CDR3 length is 14 residues. CDR1 and CDR2 from the germline V gene are MNHEY and SVGAGI. Trimming cost V 7 bases and J 1 base, with 13 bases left between them. CDR3: CASTTGTTNTEAFF. In DNA form, the CDR3 reads TGTGCCAGCACCACCGGGACAACGAACACTGAAGCTTTCTTT.

CDR3 amino acids: CASSISGVNTEAFF. In nucleotides, the CDR3 is TGTGCCAGCAGCATATCAGGGGTAAACACTGAAGCTTTCTTT. The V and J genes are TRBV9 and TRBJ1-1, with TRBD1 as a possible D gene (6 bases). The germline V gene has CDR1 SGDLS and CDR2 YYNGEE. The CDR3 totals 14 residues. V shed 4 bases and J shed 2 bases, with 12 bases lying between them.

The chain links TRBV2 to TRBJ1-1, with D possibly matching TRBD1 (5 bases). CDR3 length: 15 residues. CDR1 SNHLY and CDR2 FYNNEI come from the germline V gene. Trimming took 3 bases from V and 2 from J, leaving 13 bases between them. CDR3 region: CASSDWGRTNTEAFF. The CDR3 DNA sequence: TGTGCCAGCAGTGACTGGGGGAGAACCAACACTGAAGCTTTCTTT.

A note on this clone: The same CDR3 arises from other DNA sequences in this sample as well. The chain uses TRBV7-2 and TRBJ1-3; D gene uncertain. The CDR3 totals 14 residues. With 1 base removed from V and 0 bases from J, the gap between germline ends came to 4 bases. The V gene's germline CDR1 is SGHTA and CDR2 FQGNSA. The CDR3 is CASSLVSSGNTIYF. The CDR3 coding sequence is TGTGCCAGCAGCTTAGTATCCTCTGGAAACACCATATATTTT.

This chain uses TRBV19 with TRBJ1-2; maybe TRBD1 (6 bases). The V end was cut by 1 base, the J end by 2 bases, with 8 bases between. CDR3 size: 14 residues. CDR1 LNHDA and CDR2 SQIVND come from the germline V gene (reference sequence). The CDR3 nucleotides read TGTGCCAGTAGTATAGCTCAGGGGAACTATGGCTACACCTTC. As protein: CASSIAQGNYGYTF.

The rearrangement joins TRBV27 to TRBJ2-7, with TRBD1 as a possible D gene (6 bases). CDR1 MNHEY and CDR2 SMNVEV come from the germline V gene (reference sequence). Trimming left V 5 bases short and J 4 bases short, with 18 bases between. This CDR3 contains 15 residues. The CDR3 nucleotides are TGTGCCAGCAGTCCGTATGGCGGACAGAGTTACGAGCAGTACTTC. This codes for CASSPYGGQSYEQYF.

The V call is TRBV5-5, the J call TRBJ2-4, with TRBD2 as a possible D gene (6 bases). This CDR3 has 15 amino acids. CDR1 is SGHKS, CDR2 YYEKEE, per germline (reference sequence). V was clipped by 1 base and J by 4 bases, with 12 bases between them. For the CDR3, the DNA is TGTGCCAGCAGCTTGTTCCGGGACTGGAAAAACATTCAGTACTTC. Protein product: CASSLFRDWKNIQYF.

The chain links TRBV9 to TRBJ2-1; 14 positions agree with TRBD2. Germline CDR1 reads SGDLS; CDR2 reads YYNGEE. The CDR3 runs 16 residues. V was clipped by 6 bases and J by 6 bases; unmatched bases: 8. For the CDR3, the DNA is TGTGCCAGCACCCGGACTAGCGGGGGGCCGTTCAATGAGCAGTTCTTC. It yields the protein CASTRTSGGPFNEQFF.

The chain combines TRBV30 with TRBJ1-5, with 8 positions matching TRBD1. The CDR3 is 13 residues long. Germline CDR1 is GTSNPN and CDR2 is SVGIG (reference sequence). V gave up 8 bases and J gave up 5 bases; unmatched junction bases: 8. CDR3 DNA sequence: TGTGCCGGAGGATGGGACAGGTATCAGCCCCAGCATTTT. Amino acids: CAGGWDRYQPQHF.